The clone carrying this T cell receptor beta chain was counted a few times. The antigen remains unidentified. The CDR3 contains 14 residues. V shed 2 bases and J shed 4 bases, with 15 bases lying between them. Germline lookup yields CDR1 DFQATT and CDR2 SNEGSKA (reference sequence). At least 6 million PBMCs were isolated per sample. These data originate in a study of blood T cells in healthy people across ages. Study findings and constraints: Naive CD4+ cell counts and diversity both ran higher in long-lived than in aged donors.

Primed by a sample-barcoded 5' primer and a J-beta primer mix, a second PCR proceeded for about 6 to 11 cycles. All cDNA molecules were each tagged by a template-switch adaptor with 12 random nucleotides. MiXCR, run by TCRdb on the 5' RACE reads, gives a single entry per CDR3 protein. This repertoire shows 1.5 million to 2 million distinct CDR3 sequences, around half found once; its top ten account for 2.1%. The sequencing input was blood. The genes are TRBV20-1 and TRBJ2-7; D unclear. This TCR derives from a woman aged 35 to 49 in good health. DNA for the CDR3: TGCAGTGCTAGAAATCGCATTAGTTCGTACGAGCAGTACTTC. Translation gives CSARNRISSYEQYF.